This T cell receptor (beta chain) was recovered during a study of blood T cell repertoires in COVID-19 (dated by TCRdb to 2020 to 2022). Background for the entire study: Samples covering the acute and convalescent phases of COVID-19 were provided by collaborators in the United States, Italy and Spain. The material from the prospective study consisted of cDNA or gDNA derived from T cells, B-cell-depleted T cells, or PBMCs. The dataset comprised deeply sampled blood TCRbeta repertoires from subjects exposed to, actively infected with, or recovered from COVID-19. The repertoires were released in a freely available public database meant as a resource for research on the immune response to SARS-CoV-2. The samples were drawn from two sources: the first 160 participants of the ongoing ImmuneRACE study, and 1,000 to 1,500 subjects contributed by 6 global collaborators. The sample metadata nearly always contained a de-identified subject ID, COVID-19 status, age in years and sex. Where available, HLA class I and class II types were obtained from metadata supplied by the sample provider rather than from assay-based typing. The investigation overall reported the following: Clinical and demographic metadata were provided uncurated, with the amount varying by source and participant.

Whole blood was collected in K2EDTA tubes by collaborating institutions according to the institutions' own protocols. For TCRbeta analysis, collaborators shipped samples in one of three forms: frozen whole blood, isolated PBMCs, or DNA extracted from either of those sample types. Note on this clone: Which antigen it targets is not known. The input lacks base qualities; no much larger clone sits a single base away.

TCRbeta CDR3 regions were amplified from genomic DNA using the immunoSEQ Assay, a bias-controlled multiplex PCR. Processing in the source paper ran as follows. The number of nucleated cells in each sample was estimated from the amplification of reference gene primers within the assay. To quantify the absolute abundance of each unique TCRbeta CDR3 rearrangement, sequence reads were collapsed and filtered. Productive Simpson clonality was computed per sample as the square root of Simpson's diversity index over productive rearrangements. What TCRdb holds here is the immuneACCESS table cut down to in-frame rearrangements. Part of the clones is not present; checked against another copy, under half of the missing clones reflect an unresolved V gene, and the others are unexplained. D and trimming were read from the DNA, whereas the V and J calls and clone size are those reported in that table. This sample holds under 200,000 clones; 80% to 85% were observed only once. Roughly 9.5% of the sample is in the top ten clones.

This receptor was identified in a woman older than 75 with active or convalescent COVID-19. The specimen was peripheral blood.

CDR3 loop: CASSQAAGSGYEQYF. The DNA sequence is TGCGCCAGCAGCCAAGCGGCCGGGTCCGGCTACGAGCAGTACTTC. The sequence joins TRBV4-1 to TRBJ2-7; the D gene remains uncertain. CDR1 and CDR2, looked up from the germline V gene, are MGHRA and YSYEKL. CDR3 length: 15 amino acids, cysteine to phenylalanine. Here the CDR3 DNA is all that survives: 45 bases in frame from base 1. V is shortened by 1 base, J by 3 bases, and the region joining them spans 13 bases.